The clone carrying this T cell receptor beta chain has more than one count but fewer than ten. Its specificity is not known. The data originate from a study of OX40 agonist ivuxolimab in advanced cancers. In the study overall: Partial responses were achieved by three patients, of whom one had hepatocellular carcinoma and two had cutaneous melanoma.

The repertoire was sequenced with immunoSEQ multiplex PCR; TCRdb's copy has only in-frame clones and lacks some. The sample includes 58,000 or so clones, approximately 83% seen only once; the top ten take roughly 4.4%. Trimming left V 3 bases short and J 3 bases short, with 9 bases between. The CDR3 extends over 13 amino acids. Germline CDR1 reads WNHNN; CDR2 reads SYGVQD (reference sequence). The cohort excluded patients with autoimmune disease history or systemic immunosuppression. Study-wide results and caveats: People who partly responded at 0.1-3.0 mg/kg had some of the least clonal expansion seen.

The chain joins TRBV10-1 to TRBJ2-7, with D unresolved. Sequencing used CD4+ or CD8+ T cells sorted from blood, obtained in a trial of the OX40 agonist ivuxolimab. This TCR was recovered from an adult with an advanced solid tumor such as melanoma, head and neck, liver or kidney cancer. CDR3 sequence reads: CASSEEQHYEQYF. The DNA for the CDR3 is TGCGCCAGCAGTGAAGAACAGCACTACGAGCAGTACTTC.